These 18 T cell receptor beta chains originate from one sample sequenced in a study of blood T cell repertoires in COVID-19. TCRdb's table, derived via immunoSEQ multiplex PCR, lists solely in-frame clones and lacks some. The sample yields approximately 54,000 clones, around nine tenths seen once. Specimen: peripheral blood. The source of these receptors is a man aged 50 to 59 with acute or convalescent COVID-19.

In DNA form, the CDR3 reads TGTGCCAGCAGCGTTGCCCGAAGCGGGGGAGAGCAGTACTTC. It is translated as CASSVARSGGEQYF. The chain joins TRBV9 to TRBJ2-7, with 8 bases lining up with TRBD2. This CDR3 is built from 14 residues. The ends lost 2 bases at V and 7 bases at J; junction bases unmatched: 8. Germline V lookup: CDR1 SGDLS, CDR2 YYNGEE.

This clone was observed a single time. This sequence joins TRBV10-1 and TRBJ2-2; a possible D gene is TRBD1 (6 bases). The germline V gene has CDR1 WNHNN and CDR2 SYGVQD (reference sequence). Trimming left V 1 base short and J 2 bases short, with 8 bases between. This CDR3 has 15 residues. For the CDR3, the DNA is TGCGCCAGCAGTGAGTGGACAGATAACACCGGGGAGCTGTTTTTT. It encodes CASSEWTDNTGELFF.

The genes are TRBV9 and TRBJ2-3; D may be TRBD2 (6 bases). The germline V gene has CDR1 SGDLS and CDR2 YYNGEE. Trimming left V 3 bases short and J 2 bases short, with 25 bases between. The CDR3 totals 19 residues. This CDR3 reads CASSATRHPRDFPTDTQYF. The CDR3 nucleotides read TGTGCCAGCAGCGCAACGCGACACCCCCGGGACTTCCCCACAGATACGCAGTATTTT.

The chain has TRBV28 and TRBJ2-1; 7 bases align to TRBD2. This CDR3 is built from 16 residues. V trimming: 5 bases; J trimming: 8 bases; junction bases outside the gene matches: 15. Germline CDR1 is MDHEN and CDR2 is SYDVKM. The CDR3 sequence is CASSIGGGGLTDEQFF. In nucleotides, the CDR3 is TGTGCCAGCAGTATCGGTGGGGGAGGGTTAACGGATGAGCAGTTCTTC.

The gene calls are TRBV5-6 and TRBJ2-2; 8 nucleotides agree with TRBD2. Germline values: CDR1 SGHDT, CDR2 YYEEEE. With V trimmed by 2 bases and J by 2 bases, 2 bases remained unmatched. The CDR3 totals 15 residues. CDR3 residues: CASSFSGINTGELFF. The CDR3 nucleotides are TGTGCCAGCAGCTTTAGCGGGATTAACACCGGGGAGCTGTTTTTT.

Remarks on this clone: One junction end does not reproduce the germline sequence, and a read error may be involved. The gene calls are TRBV15 and TRBJ1-1; D possibly corresponds to TRBD1 (6 bases). Germline CDR1 is LNHNV and CDR2 is YYDKDF (reference sequence). This CDR3 has 14 residues. CDR3 sequence: CATSGDRLNTEAFF. Written as DNA, the CDR3 is TGTGCCACCAGCGGAGACAGGCTCAACACTGAAGCTTTCTTT.

The chain recombines TRBV29-1 with TRBJ2-1; 7 bases fit TRBD2. Trimming took 7 bases from V and 5 from J; bases not matched to a gene: 8. Looked up from germline, CDR1 is SQVTM and CDR2 is ANQGSEA. This CDR3 has 13 amino acids. The CDR3 region has the DNA TGCAGCGGTGTGTCGGGGGGTAACAATGAGCAGTTCTTC. Translated: CSGVSGGNNEQFF.

In regard to this clone: A read error may account for a junction end that differs from germline. The chain recombines TRBV6-6 with TRBJ1-5; D remains ambiguous. The CDR3 is made up of 15 amino acids. Germline V gives CDR1 MNHNY, CDR2 SVGAGI (reference sequence). The CDR3 is CASSYAGGSNQPQHF. CDR3 coding DNA: TGTGCCAGCAGTTACGCAGGAGGCAGCAACCAGCCCCAGCATTTT.

The gene calls are TRBV12-5 and TRBJ2-1; D ambiguous. V lost 8 bases and J 5 bases, leaving 4 bases between the germline ends. Per germline, CDR1 LGHNT and CDR2 FRNRAP. The CDR3 totals 10 residues. This CDR3 is CASSNNEQFF. Here the CDR3 DNA reads TGTGCTAGTAGCAACAATGAGCAGTTCTTC.

The chain has TRBV11-2 and TRBJ2-3; 7 positions match TRBD2. The CDR3 totals 16 residues. With 0 bases clipped from V and 7 bases from J, the junction kept 10 bases outside the gene matches. Per germline, CDR1 SGHAT and CDR2 FQNNGV. The CDR3 protein is CASSLDWGRAVNTQYF. The CDR3 DNA reads as TGTGCCAGCAGCTTAGATTGGGGGAGGGCCGTCAATACGCAGTATTTT.

The genes are TRBV19 and TRBJ2-1; 12 bases map to TRBD2. J gave up 9 bases and V 6 bases, and 6 bases lay outside the gene matches. The CDR3 has 14 residues. Germline CDR1 is LNHDA and CDR2 is SQIVND (reference sequence). The CDR3: CASRTSGSWFEQFF. In DNA form, the CDR3 reads TGTGCCAGTAGGACTAGCGGGAGTTGGTTTGAGCAGTTCTTC.

The chain recombines TRBV14 with TRBJ2-7; D not resolved. The germline V and J ends were trimmed by 1 base and 1 base, with 8 bases remaining between them. This CDR3 region has 14 residues. The germline V gene encodes CDR1 SGHDN and CDR2 FVKESK. Here the CDR3 reads CASSQGPGSYEQYF. DNA for the CDR3: TGTGCCAGCAGCCAAGGTCCCGGTTCCTACGAGCAGTACTTC. The full variable domain, completed using reference TRBV14 and TRBJ2-7, is EAGVTQFPSHSVIEKGQTVTLRCDPISGHDNLYWYRRVMGKEIKFLLHFVKESKQDESGMPNNRFLAERTGGTYSTLKVQPAELEDSGVYFCASSQGPGSYEQYFGPGTRLTVT.

This rearrangement joins TRBV7-6 to TRBJ2-5, with 7 bases fitting TRBD2. This CDR3 region has 15 residues. The V gene's germline CDR1 is SGHVS and CDR2 FNYEAQ. The junction had 6 bases not matched to a gene; V was cut back by 3 bases and J by 2 bases. The CDR3 spells CASSFSSGAQETQYF. The CDR3 region has the DNA TGTGCCAGCAGCTTTTCTAGCGGAGCACAAGAGACCCAGTACTTC.

This clone was detected once. This rearrangement joins TRBV6-5 to TRBJ1-2, with D possibly TRBD1 on 6 matching bases. In germline, CDR1 is MNHEY, CDR2 SVGAGI. The CDR3 runs to 14 residues. V dropped 4 bases and J dropped 7 bases, with 16 bases sitting between them. CDR3 sequence: CASSLDSPVPGYTF. The CDR3 DNA sequence: TGTGCCAGCAGTTTGGACAGCCCTGTACCTGGCTACACCTTC.

The genes are TRBV11-3 and TRBJ2-1; no firm D call. The CDR3 loop spans 13 amino acids. Trimming stripped 5 bases from V and 1 base from J, with 6 bases between. Germline V gene lookup returns CDR1 SGHNT and CDR2 YENEEA. CDR3 nucleotides: TGTGCCAGCAGCCGGGTGTCCTACAATGAGCAGTTCTTC. This translates into CASSRVSYNEQFF.

The rearrangement joins TRBV6-2 or TRBV6-3 to TRBJ2-7; the D is unclear. The CDR3 loop spans 16 amino acids. V lost 0 bases, J lost 3 bases, and 15 bases lay in between. Germline values: CDR1 MNHEY, CDR2 SVGEGT. CDR3 nucleotide sequence: TGTGCCAGCAGTTACTCGATTCTAGTCGGTTACTACGAGCAGTACTTC. It codes for CASSYSILVGYYEQYF.

The chain recombines TRBV6-5 with TRBJ2-7, with 11 bases that match TRBD2. CDR1 and CDR2 (germline): MNHEY, SVGAGI. The V gene end was trimmed by 4 bases and the J gene end by 7 bases; junction bases not matched to a gene: 12. The CDR3 is 16 amino acids. In nucleotides, the CDR3 is TGTGCCAGCAGTTCCGACCGACTAGCGGGATTGGTAGAGCAGTACTTC. Protein sequence: CASSSDRLAGLVEQYF.

The chain links TRBV28 to TRBJ2-1; D might be TRBD1 (5 bases). This CDR3 comprises 13 residues. V was trimmed by 7 bases and J by 2 bases, leaving 9 bases between them. Germline V gives CDR1 MDHEN, CDR2 SYDVKM. The CDR3 DNA is TGTGCCAGCAACCTAGGGGCCTACAATGAGCAGTTCTTC. It encodes CASNLGAYNEQFF. The variable domain in full, with the rest retrieved from reference TRBV28 and TRBJ2-1, is DVKVTQSSRYLVKRTGEKVFLECVQDMDHENMFWYRQDPGLGLRLIYFSYDVKMKEKGDIPEGYSVSREKKERFSLILESASTNQTSMYLCASNLGAYNEQFFGPGTRLTVL.